Described below is a single T cell receptor beta chain sequence and its context. These data are taken from a study of cytomegalovirus exposure and HLA in healthy donors. The PCR had 60 Vbeta and 13 Jbeta primers. Clones were read by immunoSEQ multiplex PCR, and TCRdb kept only the in-frame ones, dropping some. The data show 200,000 or so clones, around 87% seen once. The CDR3 runs to 15 residues. Germline assignment: CDR1 SEHNR and CDR2 FQNEAQ (reference sequence). V was clipped by 5 bases and J by 5 bases; unmatched bases: 12. This rearrangement joins TRBV7-9 to TRBJ2-7, with TRBD1 identical over 7 bases. The specimen sequenced was PBMCs. This clonotype was sampled from a man aged 30 to 39 in good health and CMV-seronegative. CDR3 sequence (DNA): TGTGCCAGCAGCAGCAGACAGGGAATGGCTAACGAGCAGTACTTC. This codes for CASSSRQGMANEQYF. Full variable domain (rest looked up from reference TRBV7-9 and TRBJ2-7): DTGVSQNPRHKITKRGQNVTFRCDPISEHNRLYWYRQTLGQGPEFLTYFQNEAQLEKSRLLSDRFSAERPKGSFSTLEIQRTEQGDSAMYLCASSSRQGMANEQYFGPGTRLTVT.